The clone carrying this T cell receptor beta chain has only a few counts. What it binds is unknown. This specimen belongs to a study of shared clonotypes between healthy human individuals. Study-wide context: Aged between 18 and 49, the donors were a couple of women and three men. General study results and limits: Sampling covered nothing but blood. Tissue TCR repertoires likely differ from those found in blood.

Across several immunoSEQ plates, the genomic DNA of each subset was split evenly. Sequencing used immunoSEQ multiplex PCR; TCRdb keeps in-frame clones, though not all of them. The sample shows about half a million clones, over 70% of them seen only once. The CDR3 extends over 13 amino acids. With 0 bases removed from V and 7 bases from J, the gap between germline ends came to 10 bases. From germline, CDR1 is GTSNPN and CDR2 SVGIG (reference sequence). This chain links TRBV30 with TRBJ1-5; D uncertain. Material: PBMCs. The clonotype was recovered from a woman between 40 and 50 years old in good health. Some clones in this sample may be carry-over from other donors' samples. The CDR3 reads CAWSVQEWQPQHF. Written as DNA, the CDR3 is TGTGCCTGGAGTGTTCAGGAGTGGCAGCCCCAGCATTTT.